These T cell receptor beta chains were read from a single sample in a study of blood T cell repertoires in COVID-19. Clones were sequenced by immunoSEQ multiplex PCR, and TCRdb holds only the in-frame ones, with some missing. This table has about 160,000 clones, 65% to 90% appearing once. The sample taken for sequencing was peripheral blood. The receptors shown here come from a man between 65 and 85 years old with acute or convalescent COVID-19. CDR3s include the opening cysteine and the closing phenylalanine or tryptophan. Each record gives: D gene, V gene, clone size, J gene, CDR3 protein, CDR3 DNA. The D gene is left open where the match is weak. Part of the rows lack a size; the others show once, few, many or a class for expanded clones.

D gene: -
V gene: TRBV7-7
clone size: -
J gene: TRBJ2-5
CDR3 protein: CASSWSAGETQYF
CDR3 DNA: TGTGCTAGCAGCTGGTCAGCGGGAGAGACCCAGTACTTC

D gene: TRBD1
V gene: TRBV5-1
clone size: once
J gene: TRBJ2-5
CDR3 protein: CASSLTTGDETQYF
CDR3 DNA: TGCGCCAGCAGCTTGACTACAGGGGATGAGACCCAGTACTTC

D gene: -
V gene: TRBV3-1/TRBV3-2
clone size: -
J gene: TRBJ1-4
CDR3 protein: CASSLGGVNEKLFF
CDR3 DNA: TGTGCCAGCAGCCTTGGAGGGGTTAATGAAAAACTGTTTTTT

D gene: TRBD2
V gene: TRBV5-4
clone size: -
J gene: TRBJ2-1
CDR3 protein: CASSLGLAGGAYNEQFF
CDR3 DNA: TGTGCCAGCAGCTTGGGTTTAGCGGGAGGGGCGTACAATGAGCAGTTCTTC

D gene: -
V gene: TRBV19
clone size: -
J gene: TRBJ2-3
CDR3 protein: CASTGYDRTDTQYF
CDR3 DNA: TGTGCCAGTACGGGATATGATCGCACAGATACGCAGTATTTT

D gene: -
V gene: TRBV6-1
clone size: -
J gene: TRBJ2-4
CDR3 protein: CASSQDSQYF
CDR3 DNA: TGTGCCAGCAGCCAGGACTCCCAGTACTTC

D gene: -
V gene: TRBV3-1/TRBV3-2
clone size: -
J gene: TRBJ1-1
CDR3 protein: CASSQEQGPSAFF
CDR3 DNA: TGTGCCAGCAGCCAAGAACAGGGACCGTCAGCTTTCTTT

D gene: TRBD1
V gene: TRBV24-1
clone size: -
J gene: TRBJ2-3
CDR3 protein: CATSDFTQGADTQYF
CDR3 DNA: TGTGCCACCAGTGATTTCACACAGGGGGCAGATACGCAGTATTTT

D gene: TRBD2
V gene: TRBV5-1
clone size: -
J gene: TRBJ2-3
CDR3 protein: CASSFLGTSGQGADTQYF
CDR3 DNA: TGCGCCAGCAGCTTTTTAGGGACTAGCGGTCAGGGGGCAGATACGCAGTATTTT

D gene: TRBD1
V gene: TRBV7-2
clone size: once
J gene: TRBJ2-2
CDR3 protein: CASSTAGGPGELFF
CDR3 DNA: TGTGCCAGCAGCACCGCAGGGGGCCCCGGGGAGCTGTTTTTT

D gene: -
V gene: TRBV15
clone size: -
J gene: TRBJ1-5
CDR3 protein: CATSRDATVLNQPQHF
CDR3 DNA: TGTGCCACCAGCAGAGACGCTACGGTCCTCAATCAGCCCCAGCATTTT

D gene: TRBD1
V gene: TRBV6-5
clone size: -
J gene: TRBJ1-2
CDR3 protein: CASSPGGHYGYTF
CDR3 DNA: TGTGCCAGCAGCCCAGGGGGACACTATGGCTACACCTTC

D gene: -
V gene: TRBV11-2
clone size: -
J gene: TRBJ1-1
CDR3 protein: CASREGAGTEAFF
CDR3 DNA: TGTGCCAGCAGAGAGGGCGCGGGGACTGAAGCTTTCTTT

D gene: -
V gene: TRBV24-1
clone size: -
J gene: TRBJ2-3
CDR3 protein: CATSDPGTSTDTQYF
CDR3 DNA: TGTGCCACCAGTGATCCTGGGACTAGCACAGATACGCAGTATTTT

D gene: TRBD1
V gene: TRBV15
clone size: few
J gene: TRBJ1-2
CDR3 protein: CATSRPGTGVGGYTF
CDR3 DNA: TGTGCCACCAGCAGACCCGGGACAGGGGTCGGCGGCTACACCTTC

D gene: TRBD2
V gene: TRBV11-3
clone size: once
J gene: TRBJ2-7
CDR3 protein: CASSPSGSDAYEQYF
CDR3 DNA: TGTGCCAGCAGCCCTAGCGGGAGTGATGCGTACGAGCAGTACTTC

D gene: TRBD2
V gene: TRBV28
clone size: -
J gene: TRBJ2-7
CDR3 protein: CASSLWGLAGGRTYEQYF
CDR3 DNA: TGTGCCAGCAGTTTATGGGGACTAGCGGGAGGACGAACCTACGAGCAGTACTTC

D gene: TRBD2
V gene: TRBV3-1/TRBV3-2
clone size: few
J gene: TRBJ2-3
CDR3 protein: CASSLGTSGRSTQYF
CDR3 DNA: TGTGCCAGCAGCTTGGGGACTAGCGGGAGGTCTACGCAGTATTTT

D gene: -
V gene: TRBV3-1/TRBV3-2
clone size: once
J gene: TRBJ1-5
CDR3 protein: CASSQDTGHGQPQHF
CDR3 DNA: TGTGCCAGCAGCCAAGATACAGGGCACGGTCAGCCCCAGCATTTT

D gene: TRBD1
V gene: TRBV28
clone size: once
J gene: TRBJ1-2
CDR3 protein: CASSPATGVTYGYTF
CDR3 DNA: TGTGCCAGCAGTCCCGCTACAGGGGTTACCTATGGCTACACCTTC

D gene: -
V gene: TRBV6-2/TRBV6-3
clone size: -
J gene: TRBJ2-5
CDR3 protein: CASSYGASQETQYF
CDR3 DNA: TGTGCCAGCAGTTACGGGGCGTCCCAAGAGACCCAGTACTTC

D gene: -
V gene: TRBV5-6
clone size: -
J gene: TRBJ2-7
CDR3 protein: CASSIRGYEQYF
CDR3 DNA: TGTGCCAGCAGCATCCGGGGCTACGAGCAGTACTTC

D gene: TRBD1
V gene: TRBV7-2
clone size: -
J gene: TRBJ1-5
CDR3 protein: CASSPWTGYSNQPQHF
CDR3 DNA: TGTGCCAGCAGCCCCTGGACAGGGTATAGCAATCAGCCCCAGCATTTT

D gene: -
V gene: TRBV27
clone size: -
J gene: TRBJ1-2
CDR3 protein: CASRDRQGGYGYTF
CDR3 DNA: TGTGCCAGCAGGGACCGGCAGGGCGGCTATGGCTACACCTTC

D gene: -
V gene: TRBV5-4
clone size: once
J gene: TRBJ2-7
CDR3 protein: CASSREPAYEQYF
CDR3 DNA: TGTGCCAGCAGCCGGGAGCCGGCCTACGAGCAGTACTTC

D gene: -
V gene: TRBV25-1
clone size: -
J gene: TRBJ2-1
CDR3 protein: CASSEFSGKGGEQFF
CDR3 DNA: TGTGCCAGCAGTGAATTCTCCGGGAAGGGAGGTGAGCAGTTCTTC

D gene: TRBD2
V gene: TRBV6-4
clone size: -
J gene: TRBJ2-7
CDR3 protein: CASPGLGGCEQYF
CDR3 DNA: TGTGCCAGCCCTGGACTAGGAGGCTGCGAGCAGTACTTC

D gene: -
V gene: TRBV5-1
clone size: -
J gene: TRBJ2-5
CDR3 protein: CASSGQPQETQYF
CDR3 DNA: TGCGCCAGCAGCGGACAGCCCCAAGAGACCCAGTACTTC

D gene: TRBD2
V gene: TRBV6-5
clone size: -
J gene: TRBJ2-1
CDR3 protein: CASNRASGTVNEQFF
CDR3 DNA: TGTGCCAGCAATAGAGCTAGCGGGACAGTCAATGAGCAGTTCTTC

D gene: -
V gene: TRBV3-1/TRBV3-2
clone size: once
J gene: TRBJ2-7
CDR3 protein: CAVLQGGEQYF
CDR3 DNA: TGTGCCGTTCTCCAGGGAGGCGAGCAGTACTTC

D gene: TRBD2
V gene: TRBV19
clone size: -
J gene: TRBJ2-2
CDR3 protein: CASSKPLGLAGGGGELFF
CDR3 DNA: TGTGCCAGTAGTAAACCCCTCGGACTAGCGGGAGGAGGAGGGGAGCTGTTTTTT

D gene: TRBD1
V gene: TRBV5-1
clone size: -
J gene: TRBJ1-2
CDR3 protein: CASSVLGTAGVGYTF
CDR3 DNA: TGCGCCAGCAGCGTCCTCGGGACAGCGGGTGTTGGCTACACCTTC

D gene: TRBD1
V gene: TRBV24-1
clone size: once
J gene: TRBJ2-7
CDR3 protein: CATSDYTGGKYEQYF
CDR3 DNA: TGTGCCACCAGTGATTATACAGGGGGGAAGTACGAGCAGTACTTC

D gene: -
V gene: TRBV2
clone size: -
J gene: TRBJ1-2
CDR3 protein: CASSPSRVYGYTF
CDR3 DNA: TGTGCCAGCAGCCCATCCCGAGTCTATGGCTACACCTTC

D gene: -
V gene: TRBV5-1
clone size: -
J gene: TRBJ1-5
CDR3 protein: CASSLYGEGQPQHF
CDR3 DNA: TGCGCCAGCAGCTTGTATGGGGAGGGTCAGCCCCAGCATTTT

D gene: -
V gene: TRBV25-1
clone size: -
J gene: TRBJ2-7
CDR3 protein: CASKPTGKSGYEQYF
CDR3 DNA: TGTGCCAGCAAGCCTACAGGGAAATCGGGGTACGAGCAGTACTTC

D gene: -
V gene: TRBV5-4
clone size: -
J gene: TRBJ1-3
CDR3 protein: CASSHQGGEDTIYF
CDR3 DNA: TGTGCCAGCAGCCACCAGGGTGGAGAAGACACCATATATTTT

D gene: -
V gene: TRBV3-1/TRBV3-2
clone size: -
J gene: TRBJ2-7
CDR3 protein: CASSQPGPYEQYF
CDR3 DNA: TGTGCCAGCAGCCAACCGGGTCCCTACGAGCAGTACTTC

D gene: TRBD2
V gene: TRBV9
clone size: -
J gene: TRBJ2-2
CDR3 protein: CASSLGGLAGGPNTGELFF
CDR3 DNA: TGTGCCAGCAGCCTAGGGGGACTAGCGGGAGGGCCAAACACCGGGGAGCTGTTTTTT

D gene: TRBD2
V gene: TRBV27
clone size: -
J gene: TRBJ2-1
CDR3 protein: CASRPGTSGKDEQFF
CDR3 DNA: TGTGCCAGCAGGCCCGGGACTAGCGGGAAGGATGAGCAGTTCTTC

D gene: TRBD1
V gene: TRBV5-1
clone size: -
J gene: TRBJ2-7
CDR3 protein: CASSLEPTGQGIYEQYF
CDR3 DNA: TGCGCCAGCAGCTTGGAACCTACCGGACAGGGAATCTACGAGCAGTACTTC

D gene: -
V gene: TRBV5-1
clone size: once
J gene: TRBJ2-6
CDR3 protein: CASNSLPGLSSGANVLTF
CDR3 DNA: TGCGCCAGCAACTCTTTGCCGGGACTCTCCTCTGGGGCCAACGTCCTGACTTTC

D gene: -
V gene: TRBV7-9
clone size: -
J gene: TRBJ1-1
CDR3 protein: CASSLDEGAFF
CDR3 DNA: TGTGCCAGCAGCTTGGACGAGGGAGCTTTCTTT

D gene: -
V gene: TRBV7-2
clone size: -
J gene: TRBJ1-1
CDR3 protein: CASSLQGGGTEAFF
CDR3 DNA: TGTGCCAGCAGCTTACAGGGCGGGGGCACTGAAGCTTTCTTT

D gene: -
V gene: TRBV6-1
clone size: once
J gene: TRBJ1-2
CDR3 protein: CASSEAFPPEGIYGYTF
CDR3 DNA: TGTGCCAGCAGTGAAGCTTTCCCCCCGGAGGGAATCTATGGCTACACCTTC

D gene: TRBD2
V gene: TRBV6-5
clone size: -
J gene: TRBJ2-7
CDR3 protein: CASSYSSTSGTHEQYF
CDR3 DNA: TGTGCCAGCAGTTACTCGAGTACTAGCGGGACCCACGAGCAGTACTTC

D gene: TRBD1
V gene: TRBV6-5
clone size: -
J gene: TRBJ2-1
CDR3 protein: CASSYRPQGYNEQFF
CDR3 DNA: TGTGCCAGCAGTTACCGACCACAGGGGTACAATGAGCAGTTCTTC

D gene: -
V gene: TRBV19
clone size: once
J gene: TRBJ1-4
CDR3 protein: CASSYSTPEKLFF
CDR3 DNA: TGTGCCAGTAGTTATTCTACGCCGGAAAAACTGTTTTTT

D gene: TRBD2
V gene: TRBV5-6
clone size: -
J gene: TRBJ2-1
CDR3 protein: CASSFRGVMDEQFF
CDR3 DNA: TGTGCCAGCAGCTTCCGGGGGGTAATGGATGAGCAGTTCTTC

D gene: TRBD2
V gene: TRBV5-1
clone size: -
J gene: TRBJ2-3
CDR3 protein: CASSREGRATDTQYF
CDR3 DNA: TGCGCCAGCAGCCGCGAGGGGAGGGCCACAGATACGCAGTATTTT

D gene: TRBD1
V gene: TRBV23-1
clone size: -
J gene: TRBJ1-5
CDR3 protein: CASSHYRDSSNQPQHF
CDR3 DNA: TGCGCCAGCAGTCATTACCGGGACAGTAGCAATCAGCCCCAGCATTTT

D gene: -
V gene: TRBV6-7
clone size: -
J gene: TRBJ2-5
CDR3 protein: CASRGRETQYF
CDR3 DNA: TGTGCCAGCAGGGGGCGGGAGACCCAGTACTTC

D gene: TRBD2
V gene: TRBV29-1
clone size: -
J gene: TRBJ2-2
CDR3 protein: CSAKRESNTGELFF
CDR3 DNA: TGCAGCGCTAAGCGGGAGTCGAACACCGGGGAGCTGTTTTTT

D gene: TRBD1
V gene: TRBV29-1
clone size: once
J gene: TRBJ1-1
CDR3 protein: CSVYGQGGTEAFF
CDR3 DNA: TGCAGCGTTTATGGACAGGGCGGCACTGAAGCTTTCTTT